The next 8 T cell receptor beta chains were all read from a single sample in a study of T cell changes during pregnancy in multiple sclerosis. Repertoires were generated with immunoSEQ multiplex PCR, while TCRdb's copy carries only in-frame clones and drops some. The repertoire has tens of thousands of clones, 85% to 95% of them found once; the top ten carry more than 2%. This specimen was peripheral blood, taken after pregnancy. The origin of the receptors is a female donor with multiple sclerosis, enrolled in a pregnancy study.

The chain carries TRBV7-2 and TRBJ2-3; D not certain. Germline-derived CDR1 and CDR2 are SGHTA and FQGNSA. The CDR3 has 15 amino acids. V was trimmed by 5 bases and J by 6 bases, leaving 18 bases between them. The CDR3 DNA reads TGTGCCAGCAGCCCCCGTAGTAACCCCGGGGATACGCAGTATTTT. This gives the protein CASSPRSNPGDTQYF.

The chain uses TRBV19 and TRBJ1-2; D may be TRBD1 (5 bases). Germline V gene data show CDR1 as LNHDA and CDR2 as SQIVND (reference sequence). The CDR3 is 14 amino acids. Trimming pared 6 bases from V and 5 bases from J, leaving 16 bases between. Here the CDR3 DNA reads TGTGCCAGTAGCCACTTAGGGGCATCTTATGGCTACACCTTC. Translating gives CASSHLGASYGYTF.

This chain joins TRBV11-2 and TRBJ1-4; 7 bases are shared with TRBD1. This CDR3 has 15 amino acids. J gave up 4 bases and V 2 bases, and 4 bases lay outside the gene matches. Germline assignment: CDR1 SGHAT and CDR2 FQNNGV. Here the CDR3 DNA reads TGTGCCAGCAGCTTAACGACAGGGTTTAATGAAAAACTGTTTTTT. It specifies CASSLTTGFNEKLFF. Based on the CDR3 plus reference TRBV11-2 and TRBJ1-4, the full variable domain is EAGVAQSPRYKIIEKRQSVAFWCNPISGHATLYWYQQILGQGPKLLIQFQNNGVVDDSQLPKDRFSAERLKGVDSTLKIQPAKLEDSAVYLCASSLTTGFNEKLFFGSGTQLSVL.

The V gene is TRBV4-1, the J gene TRBJ1-1; tentatively, D is TRBD1 (5 bases). Germline V gene lookup returns CDR1 MGHRA and CDR2 YSYEKL. V shed 0 bases and J shed 3 bases, with 11 bases lying between them. This CDR3 region has 15 residues. The CDR3 region is CASSQEGGADTEAFF. CDR3 DNA: TGCGCCAGCAGCCAAGAAGGAGGGGCGGACACTGAAGCTTTCTTT.

This chain uses TRBV10-3 with TRBJ2-7; 7 positions agree with TRBD1. The length of the CDR3 is 14 residues. V dropped 3 bases and J dropped 0; count of bases not matched to a gene: 2. CDR1 ENHRY and CDR2 SYGVKD come from the germline V gene. As DNA, the CDR3 is TGTGCCATCAGTGACAACAGGGGCTCCTACGAGCAGTACTTC. This codes for CAISDNRGSYEQYF.

The chain carries TRBV30 and TRBJ2-5; 9 bases are a match to TRBD2. Germline V lookup: CDR1 GTSNPN, CDR2 SVGIG (reference sequence). The ends lost 5 bases at V and 4 bases at J; junction bases unmatched: 8. This CDR3 has 14 amino acids. The CDR3 reads CAWSGGGAVETQYF. Here the CDR3 DNA reads TGTGCCTGGTCAGGCGGGGGGGCCGTAGAGACCCAGTACTTC.

In this sample, this clone turned up once. This rearrangement joins TRBV4-3 to TRBJ1-5; 7 bases match TRBD1. The V segment lost 4 bases and the J segment 9 bases; nucleotides outside the gene matches: 12. The CDR3 spans 15 residues. Germline V CDR1 and CDR2: LGHNA, YSLEER. CDR3 nucleotide sequence: TGCGCCAGCAGCCCAGGACAGGCCGAAGAGGGGCCCCAGCATTTT. Its translation: CASSPGQAEEGPQHF.

The V call is TRBV7-9, the J call TRBJ2-3; TRBD1 aligns across 9 bases. Germline loops: CDR1 SEHNR, CDR2 FQNEAQ (reference sequence). The junction had 4 bases not matched to a gene; V was cut back by 3 bases and J by 3 bases. The CDR3 length is 15 residues. CDR3 loop: CASSFDGQGTDTQYF. The CDR3 bases are TGTGCCAGCAGCTTCGACGGACAGGGGACAGATACGCAGTATTTT. Looking up the rest from reference TRBV7-9 and TRBJ2-3 gives the full variable domain: DTGVSQNPRHKITKRGQNVTFRCDPISEHNRLYWYRQTLGQGPEFLTYFQNEAQLEKSRLLSDRFSAERPKGSFSTLEIQRTEQGDSAMYLCASSFDGQGTDTQYFGPGTRLTVL.